This T cell receptor (beta chain) was observed in a study of blood T cell repertoires in COVID-19. Study as a whole: In each case, the material was cDNA or gDNA derived from T cells, B-cell-depleted T cells, or PBMCs.

Clones were sequenced by immunoSEQ multiplex PCR, and TCRdb holds only the in-frame ones, with some missing. This sample carries some 200,000 clones, roughly 82% of them seen once, and the ten largest clones take roughly 12%. This clone was detected a few times. Across under 25 US areas, participants ranged in age from roughly 18 to 95 years. Cohort assignment relied on participant-reported clinical history. Each recovered donor of Cohort 3 presented with two negative PCRs, clearance, or symptom resolution. The CDR3 has 14 amino acids. From germline, CDR1 is MNHEY and CDR2 SVGAGI. Trimming took 7 bases from V and 1 from J, leaving 13 bases between them.

Material for sequencing was PBMCs or T cells enriched from blood (not recorded which). The TCR originated in a middle-aged man who had recovered from COVID-19. The rearrangement links TRBV6-5 to TRBJ2-5; D is unclear. Here the CDR3 reads CASKRSEGQETQYF. CDR3 DNA: TGTGCCAGCAAGAGGAGCGAAGGCCAAGAGACCCAGTACTTC.